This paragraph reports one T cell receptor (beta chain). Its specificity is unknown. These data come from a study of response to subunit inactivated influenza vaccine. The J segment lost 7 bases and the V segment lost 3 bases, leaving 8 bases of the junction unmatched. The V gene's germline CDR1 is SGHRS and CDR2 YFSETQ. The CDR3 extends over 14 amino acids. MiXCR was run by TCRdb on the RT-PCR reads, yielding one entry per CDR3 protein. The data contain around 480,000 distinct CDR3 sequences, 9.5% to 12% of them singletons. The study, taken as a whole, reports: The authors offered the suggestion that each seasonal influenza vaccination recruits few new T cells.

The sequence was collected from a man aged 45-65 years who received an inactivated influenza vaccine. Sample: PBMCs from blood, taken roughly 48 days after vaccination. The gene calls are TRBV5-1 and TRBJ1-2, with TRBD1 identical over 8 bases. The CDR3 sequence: CASSSGGQDGGYTF. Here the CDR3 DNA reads TGCGCCAGCAGCTCCGGGGGACAGGATGGTGGCTACACCTTC.